This T cell receptor (beta chain) was recorded in a study of identical twins. The CDR3 is 16 amino acids. Trimming removed 3 bases from V and 8 bases from J; junction bases left unmatched: 11. TCRdb reanalysed the 5' RACE reads using MiXCR and keeps one entry per CDR3 protein. The sample has about 240,000 distinct CDR3 sequences; more than 9% are singletons. Only a few counts were recorded for this clonotype. The V call is TRBV12-3 or TRBV12-4, the J call TRBJ2-1; 9 bases align to TRBD2. The TCR comes from a man aged 50 to 59 in good health. Source material: memory T cells sorted from blood. The CDR3 spells CASSFSLLAGSDEQFF. CDR3 DNA: TGTGCCAGCAGTTTTTCTCTCCTAGCGGGGAGCGATGAGCAGTTCTTC.